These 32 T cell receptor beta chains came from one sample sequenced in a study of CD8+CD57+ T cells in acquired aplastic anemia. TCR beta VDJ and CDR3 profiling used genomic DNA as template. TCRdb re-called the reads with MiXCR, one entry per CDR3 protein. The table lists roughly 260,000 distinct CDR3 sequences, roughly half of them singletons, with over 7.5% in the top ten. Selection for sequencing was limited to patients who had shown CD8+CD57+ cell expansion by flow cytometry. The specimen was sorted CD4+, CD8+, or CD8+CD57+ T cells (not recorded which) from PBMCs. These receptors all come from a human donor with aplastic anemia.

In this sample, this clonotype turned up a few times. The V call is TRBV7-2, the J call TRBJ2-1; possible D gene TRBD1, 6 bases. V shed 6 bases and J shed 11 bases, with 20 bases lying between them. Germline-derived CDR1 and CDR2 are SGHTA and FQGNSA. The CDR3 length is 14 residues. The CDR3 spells CASRASQGNTQQFF. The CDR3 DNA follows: TGTGCCAGCAGAGCTAGCCAGGGGAACACGCAGCAGTTCTTC.

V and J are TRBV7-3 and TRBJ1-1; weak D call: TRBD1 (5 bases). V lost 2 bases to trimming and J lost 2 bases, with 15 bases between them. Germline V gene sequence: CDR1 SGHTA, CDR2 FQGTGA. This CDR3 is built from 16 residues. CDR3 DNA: TGTGCCAGCAGCTTAGCTGCCGAGGGGCGCAACACTGAAGCTTTCTTT. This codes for CASSLAAEGRNTEAFF.

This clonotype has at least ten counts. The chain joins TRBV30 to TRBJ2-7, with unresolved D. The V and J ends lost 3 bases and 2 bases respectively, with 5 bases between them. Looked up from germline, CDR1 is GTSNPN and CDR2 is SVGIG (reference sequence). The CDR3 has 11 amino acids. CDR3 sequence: CAWRGTYEQYF. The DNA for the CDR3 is TGTGCCTGGAGGGGAACCTACGAGCAGTACTTC.

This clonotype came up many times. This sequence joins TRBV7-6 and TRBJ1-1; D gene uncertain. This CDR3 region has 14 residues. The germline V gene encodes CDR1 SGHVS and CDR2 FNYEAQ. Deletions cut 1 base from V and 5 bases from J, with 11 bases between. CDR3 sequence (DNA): TGTGCCAGCAGCTTAGGACCGGTTGGGACTGAAGCTTTCTTT. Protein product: CASSLGPVGTEAFF.

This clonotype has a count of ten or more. This chain's CDR3 is CASSAGTGGIGNTIYF. The CDR3 nucleotides are TGTGCCAGCAGTGCCGGGACAGGGGGCATCGGAAACACCATATATTTT. This chain links TRBV2 with TRBJ1-3; TRBD1 matches 12 bases. With V trimmed by 4 bases and J by 4 bases, 5 bases remained unmatched. The CDR3 extends over 16 amino acids. CDR1 and CDR2 (germline): SNHLY, FYNNEI.

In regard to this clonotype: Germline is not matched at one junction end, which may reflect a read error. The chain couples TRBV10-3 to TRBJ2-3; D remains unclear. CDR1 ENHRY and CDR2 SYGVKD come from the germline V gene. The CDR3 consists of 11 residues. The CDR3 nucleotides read TGTGCCATCGGTGACACAGATACGCAGTATTTT. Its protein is CAIGDTDTQYF.

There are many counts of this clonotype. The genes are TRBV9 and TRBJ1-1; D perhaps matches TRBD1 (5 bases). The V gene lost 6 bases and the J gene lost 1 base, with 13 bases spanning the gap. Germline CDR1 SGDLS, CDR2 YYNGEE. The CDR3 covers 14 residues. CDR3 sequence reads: CASTETGANTEAFF. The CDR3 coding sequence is TGTGCCAGCACCGAGACCGGGGCGAACACTGAAGCTTTCTTT.

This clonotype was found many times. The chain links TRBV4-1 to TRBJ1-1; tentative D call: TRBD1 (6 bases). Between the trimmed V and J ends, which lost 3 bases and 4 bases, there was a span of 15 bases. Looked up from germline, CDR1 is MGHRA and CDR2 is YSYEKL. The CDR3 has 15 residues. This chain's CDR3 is CASSQAGAESTEAFF. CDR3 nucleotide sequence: TGCGCCAGCAGCCAGGCGGGGGCCGAGAGCACTGAAGCTTTCTTT.

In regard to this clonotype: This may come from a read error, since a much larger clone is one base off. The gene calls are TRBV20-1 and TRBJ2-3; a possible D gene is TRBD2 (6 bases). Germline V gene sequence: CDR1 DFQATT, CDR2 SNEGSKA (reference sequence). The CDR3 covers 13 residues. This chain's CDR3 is CNASRRETDTQYF. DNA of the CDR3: TGCAATGCTAGCAGGCGGGAAACAGATACGCAGTATTTT.

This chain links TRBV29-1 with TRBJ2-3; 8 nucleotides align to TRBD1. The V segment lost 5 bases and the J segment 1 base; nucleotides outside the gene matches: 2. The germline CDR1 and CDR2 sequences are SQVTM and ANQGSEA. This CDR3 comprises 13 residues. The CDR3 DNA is TGCAGCGTTTCGGGACAGGGCACAGATACGCAGTATTTT. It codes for CSVSGQGTDTQYF.

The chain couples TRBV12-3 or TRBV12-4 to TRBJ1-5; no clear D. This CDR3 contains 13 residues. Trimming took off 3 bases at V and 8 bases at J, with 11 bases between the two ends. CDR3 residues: CASSFSMSEPQHF. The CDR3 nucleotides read TGTGCCAGCAGTTTTTCGATGAGTGAGCCCCAGCATTTT.

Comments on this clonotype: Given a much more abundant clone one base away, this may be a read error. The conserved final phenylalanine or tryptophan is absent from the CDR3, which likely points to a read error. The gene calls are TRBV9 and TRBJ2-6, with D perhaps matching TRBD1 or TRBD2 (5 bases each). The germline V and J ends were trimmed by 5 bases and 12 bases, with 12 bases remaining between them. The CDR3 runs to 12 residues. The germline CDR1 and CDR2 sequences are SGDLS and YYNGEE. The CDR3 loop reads CASRGATSVLTL. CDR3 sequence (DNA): TGTGCCAGCAGAGGGGCAACTAGCGTCCTGACTCTC.

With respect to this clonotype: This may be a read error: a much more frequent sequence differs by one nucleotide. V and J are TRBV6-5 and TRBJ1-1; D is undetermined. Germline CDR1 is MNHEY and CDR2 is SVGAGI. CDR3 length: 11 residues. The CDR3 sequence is CASGYSGVSLF. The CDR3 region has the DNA TGTGCCAGCGGTTACTCTGGGGTTTCCCTCTTT.

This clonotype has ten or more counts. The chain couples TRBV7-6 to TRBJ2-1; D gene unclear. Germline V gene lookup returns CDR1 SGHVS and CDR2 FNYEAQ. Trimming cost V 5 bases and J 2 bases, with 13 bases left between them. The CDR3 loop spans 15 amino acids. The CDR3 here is CASSPTTTTYNEQFF. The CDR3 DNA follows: TGTGCCAGCAGCCCTACGACGACGACCTACAATGAGCAGTTCTTC.

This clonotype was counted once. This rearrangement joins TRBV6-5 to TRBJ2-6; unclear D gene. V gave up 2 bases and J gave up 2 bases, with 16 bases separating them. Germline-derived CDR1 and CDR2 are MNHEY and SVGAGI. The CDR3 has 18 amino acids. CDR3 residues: CASSYRSYETPGANVLTF. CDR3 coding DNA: TGTGCCAGCAGTTACAGGAGTTACGAAACCCCTGGGGCCAACGTCCTGACTTTC.

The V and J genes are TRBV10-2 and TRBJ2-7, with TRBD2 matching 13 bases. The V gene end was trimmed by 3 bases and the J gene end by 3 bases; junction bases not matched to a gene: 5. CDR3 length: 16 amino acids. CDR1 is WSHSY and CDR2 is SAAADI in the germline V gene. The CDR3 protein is CASSDPGLAGVYEQYF. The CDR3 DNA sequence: TGCGCCAGCAGTGATCCCGGACTAGCGGGGGTCTACGAGCAGTACTTC.

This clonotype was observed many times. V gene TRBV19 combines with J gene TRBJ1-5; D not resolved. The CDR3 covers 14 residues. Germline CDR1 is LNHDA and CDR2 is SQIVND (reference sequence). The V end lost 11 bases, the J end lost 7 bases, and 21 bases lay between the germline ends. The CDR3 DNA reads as TGTGCCGCAGGTTCTAGGGTTGGGAACCAGCCCCAGCATTTT. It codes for CAAGSRVGNQPQHF.

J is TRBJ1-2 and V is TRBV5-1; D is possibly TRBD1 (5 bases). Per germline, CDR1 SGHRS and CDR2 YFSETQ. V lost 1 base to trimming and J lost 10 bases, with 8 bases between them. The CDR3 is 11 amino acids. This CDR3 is CASSLQGAYTF. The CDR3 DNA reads TGCGCCAGCAGCTTGCAGGGAGCCTACACCTTC.

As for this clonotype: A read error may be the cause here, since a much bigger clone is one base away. The CDR3 DNA sequence: TGTGCCAGCAGCCAAGGGACTCCTGGACCCCTCGAGCAGTACTTC. Translated: CASSQGTPGPLEQYF. This chain joins TRBV4-2 and TRBJ2-7; D may be TRBD2 (5 bases). The CDR3 totals 15 residues. From germline, CDR1 is LGHNA and CDR2 YNFKEQ. Trimming shortened V by 1 base and J by 6 bases, and 16 bases separated the two germline ends.

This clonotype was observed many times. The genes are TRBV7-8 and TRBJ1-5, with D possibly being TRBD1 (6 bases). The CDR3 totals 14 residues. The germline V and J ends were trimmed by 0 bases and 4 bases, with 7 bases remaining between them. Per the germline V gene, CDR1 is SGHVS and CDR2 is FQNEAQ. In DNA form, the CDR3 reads TGTGCCAGCAGCTTAGCCCAGGGGAATCAGCCCCAGCATTTT. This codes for CASSLAQGNQPQHF.

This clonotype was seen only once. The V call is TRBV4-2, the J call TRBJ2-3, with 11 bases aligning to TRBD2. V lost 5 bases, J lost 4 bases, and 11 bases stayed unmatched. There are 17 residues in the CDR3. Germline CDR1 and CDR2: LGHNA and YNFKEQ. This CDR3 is CASSLYASGGRPDTQYF. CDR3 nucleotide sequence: TGTGCCAGCAGCTTATATGCTAGCGGGGGGCGCCCAGATACGCAGTATTTT.

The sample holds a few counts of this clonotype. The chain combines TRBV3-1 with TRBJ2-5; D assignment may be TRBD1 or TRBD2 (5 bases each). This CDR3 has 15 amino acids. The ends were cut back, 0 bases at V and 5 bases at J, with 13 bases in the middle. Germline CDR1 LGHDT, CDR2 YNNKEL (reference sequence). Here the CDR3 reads CASSQEGPYGETQYF. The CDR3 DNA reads TGTGCCAGCAGCCAAGAGGGACCCTACGGGGAGACCCAGTACTTC.

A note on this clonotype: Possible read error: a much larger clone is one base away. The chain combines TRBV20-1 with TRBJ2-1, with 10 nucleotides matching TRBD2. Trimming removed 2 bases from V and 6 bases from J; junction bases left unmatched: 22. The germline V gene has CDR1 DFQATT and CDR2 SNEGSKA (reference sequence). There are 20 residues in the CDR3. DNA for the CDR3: TGCAGTGCTAGACCGTACCGTGGACAGGGTACTAGCGGGACCTGCAATGAGCAGTTCTTC. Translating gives CSARPYRGQGTSGTCNEQFF.

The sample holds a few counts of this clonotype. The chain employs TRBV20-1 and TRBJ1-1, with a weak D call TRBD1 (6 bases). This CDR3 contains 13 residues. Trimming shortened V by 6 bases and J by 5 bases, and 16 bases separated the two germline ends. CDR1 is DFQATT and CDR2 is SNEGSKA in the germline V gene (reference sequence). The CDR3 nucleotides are TGCAGTGCCAAGACAGGTTTTGAAACTGAAGCTTTCTTT. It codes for CSAKTGFETEAFF.

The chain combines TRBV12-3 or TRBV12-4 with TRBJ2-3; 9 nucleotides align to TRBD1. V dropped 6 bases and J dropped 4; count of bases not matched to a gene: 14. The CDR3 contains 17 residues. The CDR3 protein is CASSYRDRVITADTQYF. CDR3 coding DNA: TGTGCCAGCAGCTATAGGGACAGGGTCATAACTGCAGATACGCAGTATTTT.

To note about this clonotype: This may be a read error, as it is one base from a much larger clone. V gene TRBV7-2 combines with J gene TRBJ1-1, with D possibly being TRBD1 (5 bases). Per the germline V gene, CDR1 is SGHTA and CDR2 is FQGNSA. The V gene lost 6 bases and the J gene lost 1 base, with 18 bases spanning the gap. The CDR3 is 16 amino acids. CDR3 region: CASSLRGRDGNTEAFF. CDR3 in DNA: TGTGCCAGCAGTTTAAGAGGAAGGGACGGGAACACTGAAGCTTTCTTT.

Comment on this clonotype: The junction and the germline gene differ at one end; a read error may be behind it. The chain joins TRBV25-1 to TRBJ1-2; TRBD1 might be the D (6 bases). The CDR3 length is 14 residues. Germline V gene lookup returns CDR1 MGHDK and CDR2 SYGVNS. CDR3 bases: TGTGCCAGCAGTGAGAACAGGGCTAACTATGGCTGCACCTTC. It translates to CASSENRANYGCTF.

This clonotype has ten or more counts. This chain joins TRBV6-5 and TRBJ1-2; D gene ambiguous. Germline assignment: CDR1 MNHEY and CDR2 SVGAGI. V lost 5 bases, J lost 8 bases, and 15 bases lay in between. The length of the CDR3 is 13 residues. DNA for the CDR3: TGTGCCAGCAGTGTCAACGGGTTTAGGGGCTACACCTTC. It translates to CASSVNGFRGYTF.

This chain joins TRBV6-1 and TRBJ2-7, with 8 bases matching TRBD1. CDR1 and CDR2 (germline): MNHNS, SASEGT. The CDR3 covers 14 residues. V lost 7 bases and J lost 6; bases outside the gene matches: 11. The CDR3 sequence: CASTRTGTGGEQYF. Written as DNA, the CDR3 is TGTGCCAGCACCAGGACAGGGACCGGGGGCGAGCAGTACTTC.

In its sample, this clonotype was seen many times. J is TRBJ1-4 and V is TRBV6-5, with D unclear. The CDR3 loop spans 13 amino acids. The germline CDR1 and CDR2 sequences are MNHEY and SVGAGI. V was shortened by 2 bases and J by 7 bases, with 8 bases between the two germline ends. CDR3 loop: CASSYDKVEKLFF. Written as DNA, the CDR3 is TGTGCCAGCAGTTACGATAAGGTTGAAAAACTGTTTTTT.

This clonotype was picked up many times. The chain's CDR3 is CAISGTGDSEQYF. CDR3 DNA: TGTGCCATCAGCGGGACAGGGGATAGCGAGCAGTACTTC. The V and J genes are TRBV10-3 and TRBJ2-7, with 10 positions matching TRBD1. With V trimmed by 6 bases and J by 6 bases, 5 bases remained unmatched. The CDR3 extends over 13 amino acids. Germline lookup yields CDR1 ENHRY and CDR2 SYGVKD.

The CDR3: CSAAQGGSSNEQFF. As DNA, the CDR3 is TGCAGTGCTGCACAGGGGGGAAGCTCCAATGAGCAGTTCTTC. The chain carries TRBV20-1 and TRBJ2-1; 8 nucleotides agree with TRBD1. In germline, CDR1 is DFQATT, CDR2 SNEGSKA (reference sequence). After removal of 5 bases from V and 6 bases from J, the junction contained 9 bases not matched to a gene. The CDR3 runs to 14 residues.